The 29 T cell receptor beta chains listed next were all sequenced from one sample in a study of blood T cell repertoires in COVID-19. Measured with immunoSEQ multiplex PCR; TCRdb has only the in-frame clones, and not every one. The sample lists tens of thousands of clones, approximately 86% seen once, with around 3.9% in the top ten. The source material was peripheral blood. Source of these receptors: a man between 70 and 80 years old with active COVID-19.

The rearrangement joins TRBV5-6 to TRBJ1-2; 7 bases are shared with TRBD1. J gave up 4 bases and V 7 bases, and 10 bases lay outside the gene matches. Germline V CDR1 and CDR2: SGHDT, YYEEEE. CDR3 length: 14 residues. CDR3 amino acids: CASGSTGDGYGYTF. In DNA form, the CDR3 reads TGTGCCAGCGGATCCACAGGGGACGGCTATGGCTACACCTTC.

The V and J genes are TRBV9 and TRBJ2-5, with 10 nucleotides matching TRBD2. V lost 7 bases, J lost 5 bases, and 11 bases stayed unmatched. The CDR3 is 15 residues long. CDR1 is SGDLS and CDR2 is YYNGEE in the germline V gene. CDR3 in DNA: TGTGCCAGCCAGGGGGGTAGCGGGAGGACGGAGACCCAGTACTTC. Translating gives CASQGGSGRTETQYF. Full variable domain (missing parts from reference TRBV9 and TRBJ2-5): DSGVTQTPKHLITATGQRVTLRCSPRSGDLSVYWYQQSLDQGLQFLIQYYNGEERAKGNILERFSAQQFPDLHSELNLSSLELGDSALYFCASQGGSGRTETQYFGPGTRLLVL.

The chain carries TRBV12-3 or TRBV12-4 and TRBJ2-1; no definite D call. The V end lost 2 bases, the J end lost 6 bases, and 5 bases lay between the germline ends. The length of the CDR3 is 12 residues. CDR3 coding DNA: TGTGCCAGCAGTTTATCGGGCAATGAGCAGTTCTTC. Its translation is CASSLSGNEQFF.

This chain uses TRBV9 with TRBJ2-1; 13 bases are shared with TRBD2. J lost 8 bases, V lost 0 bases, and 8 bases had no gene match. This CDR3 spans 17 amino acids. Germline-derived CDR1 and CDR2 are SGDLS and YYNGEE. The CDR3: CASSVAFGTSGTDEQFF. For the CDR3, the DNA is TGTGCCAGCAGCGTAGCTTTCGGGACTAGCGGGACAGATGAGCAGTTCTTC.

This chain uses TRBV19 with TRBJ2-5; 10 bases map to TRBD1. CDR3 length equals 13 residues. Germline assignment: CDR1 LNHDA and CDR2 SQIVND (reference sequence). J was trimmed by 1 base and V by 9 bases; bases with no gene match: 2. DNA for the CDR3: TGTGCCAGCCGGGACAGGGGCCAAGAGACCCAGTACTTC. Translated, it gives CASRDRGQETQYF.

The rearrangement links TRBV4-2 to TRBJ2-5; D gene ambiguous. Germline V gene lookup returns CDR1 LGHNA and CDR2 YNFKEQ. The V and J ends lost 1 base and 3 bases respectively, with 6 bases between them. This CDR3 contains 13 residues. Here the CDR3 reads CASSQGAKETQYF. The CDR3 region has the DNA TGTGCCAGCAGCCAAGGGGCTAAAGAGACCCAGTACTTC.

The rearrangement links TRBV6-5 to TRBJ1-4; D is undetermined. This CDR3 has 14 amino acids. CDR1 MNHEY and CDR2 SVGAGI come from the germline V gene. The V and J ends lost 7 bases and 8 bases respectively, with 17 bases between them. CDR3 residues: CASTPGRSHEKLFF. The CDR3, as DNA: TGTGCCAGCACCCCGGGGAGGTCGCACGAAAAACTGTTTTTT.

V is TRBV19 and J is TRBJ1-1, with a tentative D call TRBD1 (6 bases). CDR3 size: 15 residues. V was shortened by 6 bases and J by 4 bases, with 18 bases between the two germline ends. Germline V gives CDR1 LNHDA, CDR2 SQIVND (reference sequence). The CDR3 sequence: CASRGSGGHGTEAFF. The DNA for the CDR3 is TGTGCCAGTAGGGGCTCGGGGGGGCACGGCACTGAAGCTTTCTTT.

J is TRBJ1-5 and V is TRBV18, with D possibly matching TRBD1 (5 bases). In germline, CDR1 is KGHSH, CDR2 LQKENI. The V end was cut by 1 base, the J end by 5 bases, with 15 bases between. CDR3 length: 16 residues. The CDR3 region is CASSPRGWTLDQPQHF. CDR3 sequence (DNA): TGTGCCAGCTCACCACGCGGTTGGACACTCGATCAGCCCCAGCATTTT.

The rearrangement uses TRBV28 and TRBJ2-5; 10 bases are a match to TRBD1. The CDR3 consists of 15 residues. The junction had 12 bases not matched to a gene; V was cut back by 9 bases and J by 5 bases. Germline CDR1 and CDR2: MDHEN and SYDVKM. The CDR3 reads CASTAGTGARETQYF. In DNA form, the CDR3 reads TGTGCCAGTACCGCCGGGACAGGGGCCCGGGAGACCCAGTACTTC.

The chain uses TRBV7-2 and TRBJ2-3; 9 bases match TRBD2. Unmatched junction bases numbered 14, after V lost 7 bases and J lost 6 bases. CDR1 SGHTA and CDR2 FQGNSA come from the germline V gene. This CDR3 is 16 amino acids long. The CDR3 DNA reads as TGTGCCAGCACCCCCGGCGGGAGGGCCAGGGTCGATACGCAGTATTTT. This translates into CASTPGGRARVDTQYF.

The DNA of the CDR3 is TGTGCCACCAGGCCCGGGACTAGCGCCGATACGCAGTATTTT. Translated: CATRPGTSADTQYF. The V and J genes are TRBV19 and TRBJ2-3; 10 positions match TRBD2. Germline assignment: CDR1 LNHDA and CDR2 SQIVND (reference sequence). V dropped 10 bases and J dropped 6; count of bases not matched to a gene: 10. The CDR3 is made up of 14 amino acids.

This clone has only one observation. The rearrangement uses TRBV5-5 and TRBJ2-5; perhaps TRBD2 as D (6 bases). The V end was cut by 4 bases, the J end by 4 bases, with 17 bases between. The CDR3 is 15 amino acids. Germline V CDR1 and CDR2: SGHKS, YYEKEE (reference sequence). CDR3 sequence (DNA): TGTGCCAGCAGCCTAGGGGTAGCGGCCCCAGAGACCCAGTACTTC. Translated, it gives CASSLGVAAPETQYF.

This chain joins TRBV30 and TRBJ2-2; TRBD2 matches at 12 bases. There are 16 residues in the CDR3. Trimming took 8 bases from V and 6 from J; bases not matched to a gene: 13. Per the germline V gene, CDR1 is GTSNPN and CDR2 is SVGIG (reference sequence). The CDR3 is CARRLAGDPWAGELFF. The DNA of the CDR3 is TGTGCCCGGCGACTAGCGGGAGACCCCTGGGCCGGGGAGCTGTTTTTT.

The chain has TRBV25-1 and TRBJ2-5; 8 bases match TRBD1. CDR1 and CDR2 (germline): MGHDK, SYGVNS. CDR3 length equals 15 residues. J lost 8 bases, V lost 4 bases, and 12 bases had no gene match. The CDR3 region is CASSGPGQVSATQYF. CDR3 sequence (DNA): TGTGCCAGCAGTGGCCCGGGACAGGTTTCGGCCACCCAGTACTTC.

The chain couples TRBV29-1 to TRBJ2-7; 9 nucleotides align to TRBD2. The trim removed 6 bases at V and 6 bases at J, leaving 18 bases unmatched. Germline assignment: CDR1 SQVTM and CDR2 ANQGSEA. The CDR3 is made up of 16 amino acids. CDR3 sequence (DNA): TGCAGCGTCCCAAGGAAGGGCGGGAGGGCCGGTAGCGAGCAGTACTTC. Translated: CSVPRKGGRAGSEQYF.

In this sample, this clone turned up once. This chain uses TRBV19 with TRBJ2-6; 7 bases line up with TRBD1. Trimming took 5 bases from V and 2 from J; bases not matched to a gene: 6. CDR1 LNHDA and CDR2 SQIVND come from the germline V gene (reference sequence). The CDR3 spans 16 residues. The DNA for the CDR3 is TGTGCCAGTAGTTCTACAGGGGTCACTGGGGCCAACGTCCTGACTTTC. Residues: CASSSTGVTGANVLTF.

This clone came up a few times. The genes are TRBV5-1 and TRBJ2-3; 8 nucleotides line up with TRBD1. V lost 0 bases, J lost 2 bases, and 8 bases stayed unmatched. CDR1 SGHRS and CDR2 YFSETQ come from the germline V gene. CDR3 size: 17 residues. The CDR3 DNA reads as TGCGCCAGCAGCTTGGGGGTGGGCAGGGGGCCCACAGATACGCAGTATTTT. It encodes CASSLGVGRGPTDTQYF. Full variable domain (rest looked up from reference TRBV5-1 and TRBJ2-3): KAGVTQTPRYLIKTRGQQVTLSCSPISGHRSVSWYQQTPGQGLQFLFEYFSETQRNKGNFPGRFSGRQFSNSRSEMNVSTLELGDSALYLCASSLGVGRGPTDTQYFGPGTRLTVL.

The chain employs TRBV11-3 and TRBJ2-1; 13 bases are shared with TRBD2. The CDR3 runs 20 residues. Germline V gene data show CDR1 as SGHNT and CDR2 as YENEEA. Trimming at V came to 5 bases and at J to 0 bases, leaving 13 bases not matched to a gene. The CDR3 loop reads CASSKTSGRPFTASYNEQFF. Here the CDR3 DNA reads TGTGCCAGCAGCAAGACTAGCGGGAGGCCCTTTACGGCCTCCTACAATGAGCAGTTCTTC.

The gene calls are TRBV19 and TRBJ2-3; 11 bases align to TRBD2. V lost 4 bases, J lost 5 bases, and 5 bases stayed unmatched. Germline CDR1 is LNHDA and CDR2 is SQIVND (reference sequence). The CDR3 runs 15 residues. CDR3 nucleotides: TGTGCCAGTAGTACCCTAGCGGGAGGAGTAGATACGCAGTATTTT. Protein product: CASSTLAGGVDTQYF.

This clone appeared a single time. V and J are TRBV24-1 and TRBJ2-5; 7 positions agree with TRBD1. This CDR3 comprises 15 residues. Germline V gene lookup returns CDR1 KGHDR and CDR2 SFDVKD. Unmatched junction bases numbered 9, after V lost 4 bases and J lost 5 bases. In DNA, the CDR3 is TGTGCCACCAGTGACCCGGACAGGCCCCGGGAGACCCAGTACTTC. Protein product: CATSDPDRPRETQYF.

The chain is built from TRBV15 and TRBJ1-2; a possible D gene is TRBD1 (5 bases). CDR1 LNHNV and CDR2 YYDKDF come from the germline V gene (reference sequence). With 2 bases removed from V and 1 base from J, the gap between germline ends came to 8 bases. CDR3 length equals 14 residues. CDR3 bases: TGTGCCACCAGCAGACCAGACAGTAACTATGGCTACACCTTC. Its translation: CATSRPDSNYGYTF. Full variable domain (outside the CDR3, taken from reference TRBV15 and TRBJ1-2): DAMVIQNPRYQVTQFGKPVTLSCSQTLNHNVMYWYQQKSSQAPKLLFHYYDKDFNNEADTPDNFQSRRPNTSFCFLDIRSPGLGDTAMYLCATSRPDSNYGYTFGSGTRLTVV.

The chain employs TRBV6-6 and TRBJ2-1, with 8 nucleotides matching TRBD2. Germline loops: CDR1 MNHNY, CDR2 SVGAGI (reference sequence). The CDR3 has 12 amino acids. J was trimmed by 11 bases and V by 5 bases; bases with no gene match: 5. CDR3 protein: CASSDGTRKQFF. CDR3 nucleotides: TGTGCCAGCAGTGACGGGACTAGAAAGCAGTTCTTC.

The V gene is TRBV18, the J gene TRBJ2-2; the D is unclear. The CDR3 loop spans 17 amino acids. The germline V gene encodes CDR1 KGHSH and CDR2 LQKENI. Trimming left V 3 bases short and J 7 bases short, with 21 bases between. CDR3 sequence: CASSPRPARGRGGELFF. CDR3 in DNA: TGTGCCAGCTCACCCCGCCCGGCTCGAGGCAGAGGCGGGGAGCTGTTTTTT.

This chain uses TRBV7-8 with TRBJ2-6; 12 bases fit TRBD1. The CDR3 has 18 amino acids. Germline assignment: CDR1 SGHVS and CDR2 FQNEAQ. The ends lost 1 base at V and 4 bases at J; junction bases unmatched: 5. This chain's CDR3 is CASSLGGQGAPGANVLTF. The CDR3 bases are TGTGCCAGCAGCTTAGGGGGACAGGGGGCGCCGGGGGCCAACGTCCTGACTTTC.

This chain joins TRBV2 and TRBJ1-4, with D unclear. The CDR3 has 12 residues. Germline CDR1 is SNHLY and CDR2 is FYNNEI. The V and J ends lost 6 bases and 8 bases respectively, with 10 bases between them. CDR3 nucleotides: TGTGCCAGCAGGGTTGGGCCGGAAAAACTGTTTTTT. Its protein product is CASRVGPEKLFF.

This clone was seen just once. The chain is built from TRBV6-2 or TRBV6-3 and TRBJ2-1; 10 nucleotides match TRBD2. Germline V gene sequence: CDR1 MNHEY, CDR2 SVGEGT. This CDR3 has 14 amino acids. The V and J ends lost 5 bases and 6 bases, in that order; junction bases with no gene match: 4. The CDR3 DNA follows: TGTGCCAGCAGTCGGCTAGCGGGAGCCAATGAGCAGTTCTTC. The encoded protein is CASSRLAGANEQFF.

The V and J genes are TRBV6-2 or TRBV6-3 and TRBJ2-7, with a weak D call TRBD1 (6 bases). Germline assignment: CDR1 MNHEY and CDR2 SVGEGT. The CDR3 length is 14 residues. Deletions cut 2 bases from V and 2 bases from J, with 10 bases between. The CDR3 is CASSYLTGTYEQYF. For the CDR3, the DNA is TGTGCCAGCAGTTACCTCACAGGGACCTACGAGCAGTACTTC.

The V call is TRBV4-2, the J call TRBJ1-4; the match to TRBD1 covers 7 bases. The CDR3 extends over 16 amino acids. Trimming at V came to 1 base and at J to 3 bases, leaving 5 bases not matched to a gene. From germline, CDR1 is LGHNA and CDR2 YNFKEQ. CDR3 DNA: TGTGCCAGCAGCCAAGGGGCCACAGGGGCTAATGAAAAACTGTTTTTT. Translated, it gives CASSQGATGANEKLFF.